These 9 T cell receptor beta chains originate from one sample sequenced in a study of cytomegalovirus exposure and HLA in healthy donors (dated by TCRdb to 2015 to 2018). The library came from the immunoSEQ multiplex PCR assay. The immuneACCESS repertoire file appears here via TCRdb, limited to in-frame rearrangements. These files lack a portion of the clones; in checked studies, under half of the deficit traces to unresolved V genes, and the cause of the others is not known. The sample table records some 67,000 clones; about 95% of these occur just once. The top ten clonotypes cover over 0.8% of the sample. The sample taken for sequencing was PBMCs. These receptors came from a woman in her late teens or twenties in good health and CMV-seronegative.

This sequence joins TRBV6-5 and TRBJ2-1, with D possibly matching TRBD1 (6 bases). The CDR3 is 13 residues long. Trimming removed 6 bases at V and 5 bases at J, with 11 bases between. Germline CDR1 reads MNHEY; CDR2 reads SVGAGI. CDR3 in amino acids: CASRQGSHNEQFF. The CDR3 DNA follows: TGTGCCAGCAGACAGGGTTCTCACAATGAGCAGTTCTTC.

The J gene is TRBJ2-2, the V gene TRBV10-2, with 13 positions matching TRBD2. The V segment lost 3 bases and the J segment 2 bases; nucleotides outside the gene matches: 9. Germline V gene sequence: CDR1 WSHSY, CDR2 SAAADI. The length of the CDR3 is 19 residues. CDR3 loop: CASSETGLAGVGNTGELFF. CDR3 sequence (DNA): TGCGCCAGCAGTGAAACTGGACTAGCGGGAGTGGGCAACACCGGGGAGCTGTTTTTT.

The chain has TRBV19 and TRBJ2-5; 7 nucleotides align to TRBD1. V trimming: 6 bases; J trimming: 1 base; junction bases outside the gene matches: 2. The CDR3 contains 13 residues. Germline values: CDR1 LNHDA, CDR2 SQIVND (reference sequence). The CDR3 DNA follows: TGTGCCAGTAGGGCAGGGGGCCAAGAGACCCAGTACTTC. Translated: CASRAGGQETQYF.

This chain joins TRBV13 and TRBJ1-1, with unresolved D. Per germline, CDR1 PRHDT and CDR2 FYEKMQ (reference sequence). The CDR3 length is 13 residues. The V end lost 1 base, the J end lost 2 bases, and 5 bases lay between the germline ends. The CDR3 here is CASSLESNTEAFF. The DNA of the CDR3 is TGTGCCAGCAGCTTAGAGAGCAACACTGAAGCTTTCTTT.

This sequence joins TRBV7-8 and TRBJ2-1; 13 bases align to TRBD2. The CDR3 extends over 16 amino acids. Germline V CDR1 and CDR2: SGHVS, FQNEAQ. With 4 bases clipped from V and 8 bases from J, the junction kept 8 bases outside the gene matches. CDR3 in amino acids: CASSWPLAGGRDEQFF. The CDR3 region has the DNA TGTGCCAGCAGCTGGCCACTAGCGGGAGGGAGGGATGAGCAGTTCTTC.

V and J are TRBV9 and TRBJ2-2, with D tentatively TRBD1 (5 bases). Germline V CDR1 and CDR2: SGDLS, YYNGEE. This CDR3 has 15 residues. Trimming took 4 bases from V and 2 from J, leaving 12 bases between them. The CDR3 bases are TGTGCCAGCAGCCCAAGACAGACCAACACCGGGGAGCTGTTTTTT. It codes for CASSPRQTNTGELFF.

The V and J genes are TRBV27 and TRBJ2-1; 7 nucleotides align to TRBD2. The germline V gene encodes CDR1 MNHEY and CDR2 SMNVEV (reference sequence). Trimming took 7 bases from V and 8 from J; bases not matched to a gene: 5. The CDR3 sequence is 12 residues long. The CDR3 region is CASTPREDEQFF. The CDR3 DNA is TGTGCCAGCACCCCCCGGGAGGATGAGCAGTTCTTC.

The rearrangement joins TRBV7-9 to TRBJ2-7, with 8 bases aligning to TRBD1. J was trimmed by 3 bases and V by 5 bases; bases with no gene match: 6. Germline V gene data show CDR1 as SEHNR and CDR2 as FQNEAQ (reference sequence). The CDR3 runs 14 residues. DNA of the CDR3: TGTGCCAGCAGCCCAGAGGACAGGGTCTACGAGCAGTACTTC. Its translation is CASSPEDRVYEQYF.

This chain uses TRBV27 with TRBJ2-1, with D maybe TRBD2 (5 bases). Germline CDR1 is MNHEY and CDR2 is SMNVEV (reference sequence). The CDR3 spans 12 residues. V dropped 4 bases and J dropped 7 bases, with 8 bases sitting between them. CDR3 DNA: TGTGCCAGCAGTTCCGGGATGAATGAGCAGTTCTTC. Amino acid sequence: CASSSGMNEQFF.